These T cell receptor beta chains were read from a single sample in a study of cytomegalovirus exposure and HLA in healthy donors. Measured with immunoSEQ multiplex PCR; TCRdb has only the in-frame clones, and not every one. The table records 130,000 or so clones, roughly 80% of them present only once. The sample was PBMCs. Every receptor here comes from a man in his forties or fifties in good health and CMV-seronegative. Each CDR3 is given with its conserved first and last residue. A D gene is named only where the DNA matches it firmly. Clone size is stated in some rows and not others, as once, few, many or a class when expanded.

CDR3 DNA: TGCGCCAGCAGCCAAAACGTACAGGGCGTGGGCTACACCTTC; CDR3 protein: CASSQNVQGVGYTF; clone size: few; CDR3 length: 14; J gene: TRBJ1-2; V gene: TRBV4-1; D gene: NA
CDR3 DNA: TGTGCCAGCACTACGGACGGACAGAACACTGAAGCTTTCTTT; CDR3 protein: CASTTDGQNTEAFF; clone size: NA; CDR3 length: 14; J gene: TRBJ1-1; V gene: TRBV2; D gene: NA
CDR3 DNA: TGCAGCGTTGAAGGAGGTACAGATACGCAGTATTTT; CDR3 protein: CSVEGGTDTQYF; clone size: NA; CDR3 length: 12; J gene: TRBJ2-3; V gene: TRBV29-1; D gene: NA
CDR3 DNA: TGTGCCAGCAGCTCGGGACAACTTGTCTATGGCTACACCTTC; CDR3 protein: CASSSGQLVYGYTF; clone size: NA; CDR3 length: 14; J gene: TRBJ1-2; V gene: TRBV7-2; D gene: NA
CDR3 DNA: TGTGCCAGCAGCGACCGGGACTACTACAATGAGCAGTTCTTC; CDR3 protein: CASSDRDYYNEQFF; clone size: NA; CDR3 length: 14; J gene: TRBJ2-1; V gene: TRBV14; D gene: TRBD2
CDR3 DNA: TGTGCCAGCTCAGGCCAGGCCCCCACAGATACGCAGTATTTT; CDR3 protein: CASSGQAPTDTQYF; clone size: NA; CDR3 length: 14; J gene: TRBJ2-3; V gene: TRBV18; D gene: NA
CDR3 DNA: TGTGCCAGCAGCTTAACAGGGAGAGATGAAAAACTGTTTTTT; CDR3 protein: CASSLTGRDEKLFF; clone size: NA; CDR3 length: 14; J gene: TRBJ1-4; V gene: TRBV7-2; D gene: NA
CDR3 DNA: TGTGCCAGCAGCCAGGAACAGAACGGTTCACCCCTCCACTTT; CDR3 protein: CASSQEQNGSPLHF; clone size: NA; CDR3 length: 14; J gene: TRBJ1-6; V gene: TRBV6-4; D gene: NA
CDR3 DNA: TGTGCCACCAGCAGAGCCGGGACTAGTTCTTACGAGCAGTACTTC; CDR3 protein: CATSRAGTSSYEQYF; clone size: once; CDR3 length: 15; J gene: TRBJ2-7; V gene: TRBV15; D gene: TRBD2
CDR3 DNA: TGTGCCAGCAGCTTAGAGAGACCCGGGGATGGTGGGACCCAGTACTTC; CDR3 protein: CASSLERPGDGGTQYF; clone size: NA; CDR3 length: 16; J gene: TRBJ2-5; V gene: TRBV7-2; D gene: NA
CDR3 DNA: TGCAGCGTTGGGCGGGGGGGCACAGATACGCAGTATTTT; CDR3 protein: CSVGRGGTDTQYF; clone size: NA; CDR3 length: 13; J gene: TRBJ2-3; V gene: TRBV29-1; D gene: TRBD2
CDR3 DNA: TGTGCCAGCAGCCACCTTGCCGGGACAGCAGCCATGAACACTGAAGCTTTCTTT; CDR3 protein: CASSHLAGTAAMNTEAFF; clone size: NA; CDR3 length: 18; J gene: TRBJ1-1; V gene: TRBV14; D gene: TRBD1
CDR3 DNA: TGTGCCAGCAGCTACGGCGACACAGCTAACTATGGCTACACCTTC; CDR3 protein: CASSYGDTANYGYTF; clone size: NA; CDR3 length: 15; J gene: TRBJ1-2; V gene: TRBV7-9; D gene: NA
CDR3 DNA: TGTGCCAGCAGCTTGCGCCTCGGGACAGGGCGTTCCGGGGAGCTGTTTTTT; CDR3 protein: CASSLRLGTGRSGELFF; clone size: NA; CDR3 length: 17; J gene: TRBJ2-2; V gene: TRBV7-9; D gene: TRBD1
CDR3 DNA: TGCGCCAGCCGGAGATCTGGACAGGGCGTCCACGAGCAGTACTTC; CDR3 protein: CASRRSGQGVHEQYF; clone size: NA; CDR3 length: 15; J gene: TRBJ2-7; V gene: TRBV5-1; D gene: TRBD1
CDR3 DNA: TGCGCCAGCAGCGGAACCGGGACATTCCACGAGCAGTACTTC; CDR3 protein: CASSGTGTFHEQYF; clone size: NA; CDR3 length: 14; J gene: TRBJ2-7; V gene: TRBV5-1; D gene: NA
CDR3 DNA: TGTGCCAGTAGCCTGACAGGGTGGGACACCATATATTTT; CDR3 protein: CASSLTGWDTIYF; clone size: NA; CDR3 length: 13; J gene: TRBJ1-3; V gene: TRBV19; D gene: TRBD1
CDR3 DNA: TGTGCCAGCAGTGAGACCGGGACAGGGGACGAAAAACTGTTTTTT; CDR3 protein: CASSETGTGDEKLFF; clone size: NA; CDR3 length: 15; J gene: TRBJ1-4; V gene: TRBV6-1; D gene: TRBD1
CDR3 DNA: TGCGCCAGCAGTCAAGATACAACAGGCCCTAATGAAAAACTGTTTTTT; CDR3 protein: CASSQDTTGPNEKLFF; clone size: NA; CDR3 length: 16; J gene: TRBJ1-4; V gene: TRBV4-3; D gene: NA
CDR3 DNA: TGTGCCAGCAGCCAGGTAGGACAGGGCTTCTCCTACGAGCAGTACTTC; CDR3 protein: CASSQVGQGFSYEQYF; clone size: NA; CDR3 length: 16; J gene: TRBJ2-7; V gene: TRBV4-2; D gene: TRBD1
CDR3 DNA: TGTGCCAGCAGTGAGTATGCGGGGACTGAAGCTTTCTTT; CDR3 protein: CASSEYAGTEAFF; clone size: few; CDR3 length: 13; J gene: TRBJ1-1; V gene: TRBV2; D gene: NA
CDR3 DNA: TGTGCCGGAAGGGGCGGCCGTGAAGCTTTCTTT; CDR3 protein: CAGRGGREAFF; clone size: NA; CDR3 length: 11; J gene: TRBJ1-1; V gene: TRBV30; D gene: NA